The clone carrying this TCR beta chain was seen many times. This entry is derived from a study of immune characterization of retroperitoneal liposarcoma. TCRdb recomputed calls from the PCR reads with MiXCR, one row per CDR3 protein. The sample has about 10,000 distinct CDR3 sequences; approximately 28% are singletons. Sequencing input: tumor tissue. The source of this sequence is a male donor with retroperitoneal liposarcoma.

As DNA, the CDR3 is TGTGCCAGCAGCCCCAGTGGACAGGGACCGGGTTACAATGAGCAGTTCTTC. The encoded protein is CASSPSGQGPGYNEQFF. This chain joins TRBV7-8 and TRBJ2-1; 8 bases map to TRBD1. V dropped 5 bases and J dropped 4; count of bases not matched to a gene: 13. The CDR3 has 17 residues. Germline V CDR1 and CDR2: SGHVS, FQNEAQ.